One and the same sample provided the 10 T cell receptor beta chains below, sequenced in a study of T-cell memory formation after mild COVID-19 (dated by TCRdb to the early 2020s). Libraries were constructed by 5' RACE. Sequencing was performed on an Illumina NovaSeq 6000. The public sequencing data were trimmed at Q25 with fastp and processed into clonotypes with MiXCR by TCRdb, which kept only in-frame beta chains. A single entry per CDR3 protein holds the most common genes and DNA from its merged rows. For this sample the table gives around 300,000 distinct CDR3 sequences, of which roughly 13% were detected only once. Jointly, the top ten make up about 24% of the sample. Sequencing was done on a sample of PBMCs or a T cell subset sorted from them (not recorded which). Receptors were obtained from a man between 18 and 29 years old who had mild COVID-19 (a few samples of this study predate the infection). The sample titles of this study are shuffled in the database, so cell type and time point are left out; the donor was told from shared clones.

The J gene is TRBJ2-2, the V gene TRBV4-1, with 7 bases lining up with TRBD2. V lost 8 bases to trimming and J lost 6 bases; unmatched junction nucleotides: 9. The CDR3 runs 14 residues. Germline V gives CDR1 MGHRA, CDR2 YSYEKL. CDR3 amino acids: CASGGGALPGELFF. CDR3 coding DNA: TGCGCCAGCGGGGGAGGGGCCCTACCCGGGGAGCTGTTTTTT.

V gene TRBV6-6 combines with J gene TRBJ2-7; weak D call: TRBD1 (5 bases). This CDR3 has 14 amino acids. V was shortened by 2 bases and J by 6 bases, with 14 bases between the two germline ends. Per germline, CDR1 MNHNY and CDR2 SVGAGI (reference sequence). This chain's CDR3 is CASSYPAGNSEQYF. The CDR3 DNA follows: TGTGCCAGCAGTTACCCCGCAGGGAATAGCGAGCAGTACTTC.

Ten or more counts support this clonotype. The V gene is TRBV20-1, the J gene TRBJ2-1, with 7 positions matching TRBD2. V dropped 2 bases and J dropped 3; count of bases not matched to a gene: 4. CDR1 DFQATT and CDR2 SNEGSKA come from the germline V gene (reference sequence). The CDR3 totals 14 residues. In DNA, the CDR3 is TGCAGTGCTAGACTAGCGGAGTTCTACAATGAGCAGTTCTTC. Its translation: CSARLAEFYNEQFF.

This clonotype has only a few counts. The chain recombines TRBV6-2 or TRBV6-3 with TRBJ1-1; tentative D call: TRBD1 (6 bases). The CDR3 is 19 residues long. Germline values: CDR1 MNHEY, CDR2 SVGEGT. Trimming took 5 bases from V and 0 from J, leaving 25 bases between them. The CDR3 DNA reads as TGTGCCAGCAGTCTCGGGACACGGGTTATAAGGGGCGTGAACACTGAAGCTTTCTTT. It specifies CASSLGTRVIRGVNTEAFF.

This clonotype was seen many times. The chain couples TRBV2 to TRBJ1-5, with D unresolved. Deletions cut 4 bases from V and 0 bases from J, with 10 bases between. Germline V gene lookup returns CDR1 SNHLY and CDR2 FYNNEI. This CDR3 is built from 15 residues. In nucleotides, the CDR3 is TGTGCCAGCAGTGGGGCAGGAGGTAGCAATCAGCCCCAGCATTTT. Amino acids: CASSGAGGSNQPQHF.

The chain carries TRBV4-3 and TRBJ1-2; D is possibly TRBD1 (5 bases). The germline CDR1 and CDR2 sequences are LGHNA and YSLEER. The CDR3 has 16 residues. The V end lost 0 bases, the J end lost 4 bases, and 15 bases lay between the germline ends. DNA for the CDR3: TGCGCCAGCAGCCAAGATCGGTCCCACGGGGGCTATGGCTACACCTTC. Protein: CASSQDRSHGGYGYTF.

This clonotype occurred a few times. The chain is built from TRBV3-1 and TRBJ1-1; D uncertain. CDR3 length equals 15 residues. Trimming removed 1 base at V and 1 base at J, with 10 bases between. The germline V gene has CDR1 LGHDT and CDR2 YNNKEL (reference sequence). The chain's CDR3 is CASSQGGVGNTEAFF. Written as DNA, the CDR3 is TGTGCCAGCAGCCAAGGGGGAGTGGGGAACACTGAAGCTTTCTTT. Full variable domain (missing parts from reference TRBV3-1 and TRBJ1-1): DTAVSQTPKYLVTQMGNDKSIKCEQNLGHDTMYWYKQDSKKFLKIMFSYNNKELIINETVPNRFSPKSPDKAHLNLHINSLELGDSAVYFCASSQGGVGNTEAFFGQGTRLTVV.

This clonotype came up many times. The CDR3 protein is CASSVDREETQYF. As DNA, the CDR3 is TGTGCCAGCAGCGTAGACCGGGAAGAGACCCAGTACTTC. The chain combines TRBV9 with TRBJ2-5; D ambiguous. V shed 0 bases and J shed 3 bases, with 6 bases lying between them. Germline V gene data show CDR1 as SGDLS and CDR2 as YYNGEE. This CDR3 spans 13 amino acids.

The chain links TRBV2 to TRBJ2-7; D possibly corresponds to TRBD1 (5 bases). The CDR3 contains 13 residues. Between the trimmed V and J ends, which lost 4 bases and 3 bases, there was a span of 10 bases. The V gene's germline CDR1 is SNHLY and CDR2 FYNNEI. CDR3 sequence reads: CASSGTPGYEQYF. In DNA, the CDR3 is TGTGCCAGCAGTGGGACACCCGGCTACGAGCAGTACTTC.

This clonotype was detected only a few times. The chain carries TRBV6-6 and TRBJ2-1; unclear D gene. V lost 2 bases and J lost 1, with 3 bases in between. This CDR3 is 13 amino acids long. The germline CDR1 and CDR2 sequences are MNHNY and SVGAGI (reference sequence). The CDR3 DNA reads TGTGCCAGCAGTTACGAATCCTACAATGAGCAGTTCTTC. This translates into CASSYESYNEQFF.